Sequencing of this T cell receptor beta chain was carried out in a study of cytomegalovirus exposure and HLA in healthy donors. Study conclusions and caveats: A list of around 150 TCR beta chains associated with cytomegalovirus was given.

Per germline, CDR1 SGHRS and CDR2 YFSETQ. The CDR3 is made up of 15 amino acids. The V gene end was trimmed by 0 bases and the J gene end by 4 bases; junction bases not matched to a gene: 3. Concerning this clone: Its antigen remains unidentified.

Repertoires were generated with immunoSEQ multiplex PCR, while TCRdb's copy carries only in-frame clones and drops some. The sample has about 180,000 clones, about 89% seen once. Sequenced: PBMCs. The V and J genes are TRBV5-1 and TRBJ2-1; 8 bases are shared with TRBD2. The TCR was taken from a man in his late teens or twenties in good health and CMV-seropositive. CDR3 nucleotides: TGCGCCAGCAGCTTGGGAGCGGGAGCTTACAATGAGCAGTTCTTC. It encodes CASSLGAGAYNEQFF.